This TCR beta chain was identified in a study of vaccination and CD4 T cells after COVID-19. General study points: The median proportion of reactive clones detected only post-vaccination in convalescent patients was roughly 86%.

Documented treatment: approximately 11-day PBMC culture with coronavirus spike peptide pools or control peptides (ViraFEST assay). In regard to this clonotype: Its antigen is still unknown.

Sequence data for DNA of cultured CD4+ T cells were generated by the Oncomine TCR Beta short-read assay. TCRdb re-derived calls from the PCR reads in MiXCR, one entry per CDR3 protein. This sample carries 10,000 to 15,000 distinct CDR3 sequences, roughly 67% of them seen once, and the ten largest clones take 11% to 15%. There are 13 residues in the CDR3. V was shortened by 6 bases and J by 6 bases, with 15 bases between the two germline ends. The germline gives CDR1 DFQATT, CDR2 SNEGSKA (reference sequence). Sequencing input: CD4+ T cells from blood, cultured in vitro. The source is a human donor who had recovered from COVID-19. The chain recombines TRBV20-1 with TRBJ2-4; D gene unclear. This CDR3 is CSAELSQGNIQYF. In nucleotides, the CDR3 is TGCAGTGCCGAGCTTAGCCAAGGAAACATTCAGTACTTC.